This TCR beta chain was observed in a study of blood T cell repertoires in COVID-19 (dated by TCRdb to between 2020 and 2021). With respect to the entire study: Collaborator samples came from the United States, Italy and Spain and covered acute and convalescent phases of COVID-19. The repertoires were released in a freely available public database meant as a resource for research on the immune response to SARS-CoV-2. The sample metadata nearly always contained a de-identified subject ID, COVID-19 status, age in years and sex. The material from the prospective study consisted of cDNA or gDNA derived from T cells, B-cell-depleted T cells, or PBMCs. Where HLA class I and class II types were available, the types were taken from metadata supplied by the sample provider, not from assay-based typing. Samples were obtained from the ongoing ImmuneRACE study (first 160 participants) and from some 1,300 subjects provided by 6 global collaborators. The dataset comprised deeply sampled blood TCRbeta repertoires from subjects exposed to, actively infected with, or recovered from COVID-19. The study at large found these results: How much clinical and demographic metadata was included differed by source and by participant, and the metadata was provided uncurated.

The CDR3 contains 16 residues, cysteine and phenylalanine counted. The retained sequence is limited to the CDR3, 48 bases, with the frame set at the first base. Here V drops 7 bases and J drops 0 bases, and the junction holds 7 bases not matched to any gene. Looking up the germline V gene (reference sequence) yields CDR1 MNHEY and CDR2 SMNVEV. A remark on this clone: There is no known antigen for this receptor. Base-call qualities are not available, and no considerably larger clone is one nucleotide away.

TCRbeta CDR3 regions were amplified from genomic DNA by means of the immunoSEQ Assay, a bias-controlled multiplex PCR. The original pipeline was this. The number of nucleated cells in each sample was estimated from the amplification of reference gene primers within the assay. To quantify the absolute abundance of each unique TCRbeta CDR3 rearrangement, sequence reads were collapsed and filtered. For each sample, productive Simpson clonality was calculated as the square root of Simpson's diversity index across productive rearrangements. Drawn from immuneACCESS, this table holds only the in-frame rearrangements with V and J called that TCRdb kept. Clones are partly lost; checked studies trace under half to an unresolved V gene and leave the rest unexplained. That table furnishes V, J and clone size, whereas the DNA furnished D and trimming. In this sample the table shows about 100,000 clones, 70% to 90% of which occur a single time. 2% to 2.5% of the sample belongs to the ten largest clones.

The collaborating institutions used their own protocols to collect whole blood in K2EDTA tubes. Collaborator samples were shipped for TCRbeta analysis as frozen whole blood, isolated PBMCs, or DNA extracted from either sample type. This clonotype originated in a man in his fifties or sixties with active COVID-19. The receptor chain draws on TRBV27 and TRBJ2-4, with 9 middle bases fitting TRBD2. The sequenced sample consisted of peripheral blood. CDR3 reads: CASTPSGVLAKNIQYF. The DNA sequence reads TGTGCCAGCACCCCTAGCGGGGTACTAGCCAAAAACATTCAGTACTTC.